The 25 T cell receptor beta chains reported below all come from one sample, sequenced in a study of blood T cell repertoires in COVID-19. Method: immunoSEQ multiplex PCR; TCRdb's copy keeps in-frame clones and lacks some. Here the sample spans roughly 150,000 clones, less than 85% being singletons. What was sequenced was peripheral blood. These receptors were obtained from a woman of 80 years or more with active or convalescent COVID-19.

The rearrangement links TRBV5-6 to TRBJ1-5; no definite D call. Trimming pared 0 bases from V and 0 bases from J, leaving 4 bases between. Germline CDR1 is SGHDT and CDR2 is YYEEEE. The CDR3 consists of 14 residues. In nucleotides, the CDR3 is TGTGCCAGCAGCTTGGGACATAGCAATCAGCCCCAGCATTTT. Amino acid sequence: CASSLGHSNQPQHF.

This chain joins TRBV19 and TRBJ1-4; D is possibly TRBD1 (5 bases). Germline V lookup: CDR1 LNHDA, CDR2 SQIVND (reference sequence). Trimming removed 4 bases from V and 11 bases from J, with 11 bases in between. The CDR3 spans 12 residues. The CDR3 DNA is TGTGCCAGTAGTACGGTACGGGGGAAACTGTTTTTT. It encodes CASSTVRGKLFF.

The CDR3 DNA reads TGTGCCAGCAGTGCCCCGCCGAGGTCTGCAGCCAAAAACATTCAGTACTTC. It encodes CASSAPPRSAAKNIQYF. The chain recombines TRBV2 with TRBJ2-4; D call uncertain. Germline-derived CDR1 and CDR2 are SNHLY and FYNNEI. The CDR3 consists of 17 residues. The V end was cut by 4 bases, the J end by 0 bases, with 16 bases between.

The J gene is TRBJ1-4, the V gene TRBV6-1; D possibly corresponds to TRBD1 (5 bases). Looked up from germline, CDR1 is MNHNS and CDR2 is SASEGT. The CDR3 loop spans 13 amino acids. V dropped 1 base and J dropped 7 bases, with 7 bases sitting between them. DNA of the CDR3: TGTGCCAGCAGTGAAGTCAGGGTTGAAAAACTGTTTTTT. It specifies CASSEVRVEKLFF.

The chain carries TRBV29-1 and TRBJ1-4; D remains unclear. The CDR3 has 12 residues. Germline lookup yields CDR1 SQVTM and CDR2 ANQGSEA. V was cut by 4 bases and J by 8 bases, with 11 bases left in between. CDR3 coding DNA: TGCAGCGTTGGACGTCCGGGGGAAAAACTGTTTTTT. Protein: CSVGRPGEKLFF.

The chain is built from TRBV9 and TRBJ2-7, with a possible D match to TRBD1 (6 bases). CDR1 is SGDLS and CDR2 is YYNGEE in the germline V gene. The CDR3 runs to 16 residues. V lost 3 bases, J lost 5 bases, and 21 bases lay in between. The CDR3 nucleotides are TGTGCCAGCAGCGCGGAGATCGGGACACGTTCGCACGAGCAGTACTTC. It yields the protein CASSAEIGTRSHEQYF.

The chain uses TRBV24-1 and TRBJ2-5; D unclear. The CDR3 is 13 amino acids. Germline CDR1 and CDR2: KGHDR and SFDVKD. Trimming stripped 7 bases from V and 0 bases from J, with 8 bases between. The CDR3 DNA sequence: TGTGCCACCAGGGCTCTGAACCAAGAGACCCAGTACTTC. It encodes CATRALNQETQYF.

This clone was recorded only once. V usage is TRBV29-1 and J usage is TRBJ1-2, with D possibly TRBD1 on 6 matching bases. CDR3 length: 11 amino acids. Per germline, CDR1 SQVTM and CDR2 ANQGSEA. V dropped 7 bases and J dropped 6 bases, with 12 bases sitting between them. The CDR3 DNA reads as TGCAGCGCCGGGACATCTAATGGCTACACCTTC. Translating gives CSAGTSNGYTF.

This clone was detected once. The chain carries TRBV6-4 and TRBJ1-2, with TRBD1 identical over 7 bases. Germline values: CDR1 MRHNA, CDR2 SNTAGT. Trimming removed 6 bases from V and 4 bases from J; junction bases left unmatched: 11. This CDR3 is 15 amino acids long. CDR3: CASRIDISGGYGYTF. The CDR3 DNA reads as TGTGCCAGCAGGATTGACATATCAGGGGGCTATGGCTACACCTTC.

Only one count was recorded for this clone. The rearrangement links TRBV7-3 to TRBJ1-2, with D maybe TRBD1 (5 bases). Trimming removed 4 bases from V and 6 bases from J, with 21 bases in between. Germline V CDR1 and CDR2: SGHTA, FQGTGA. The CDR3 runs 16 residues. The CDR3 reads CASSSPGRRGGDGYTF. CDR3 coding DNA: TGTGCCAGCAGCTCCCCGGGCCGGCGTGGGGGGGATGGCTACACCTTC.

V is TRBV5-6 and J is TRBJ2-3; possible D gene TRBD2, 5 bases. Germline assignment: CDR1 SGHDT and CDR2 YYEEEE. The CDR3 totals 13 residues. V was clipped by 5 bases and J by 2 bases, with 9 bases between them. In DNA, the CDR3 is TGTGCCAGCAGGCTCGGGGTCACAGATACGCAGTATTTT. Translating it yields CASRLGVTDTQYF.

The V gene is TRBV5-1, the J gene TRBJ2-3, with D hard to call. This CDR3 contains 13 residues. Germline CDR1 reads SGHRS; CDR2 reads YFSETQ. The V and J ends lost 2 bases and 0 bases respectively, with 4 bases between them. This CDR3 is CASSFPSTDTQYF. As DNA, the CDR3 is TGCGCCAGCAGCTTTCCTAGCACAGATACGCAGTATTTT.

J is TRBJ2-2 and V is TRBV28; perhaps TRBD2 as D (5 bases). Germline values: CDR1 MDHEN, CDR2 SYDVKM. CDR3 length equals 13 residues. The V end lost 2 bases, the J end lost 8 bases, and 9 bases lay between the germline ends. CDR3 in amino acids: CASSLRTRGELFF. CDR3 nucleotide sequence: TGTGCCAGCAGTTTAAGGACTCGGGGGGAGCTGTTTTTT.

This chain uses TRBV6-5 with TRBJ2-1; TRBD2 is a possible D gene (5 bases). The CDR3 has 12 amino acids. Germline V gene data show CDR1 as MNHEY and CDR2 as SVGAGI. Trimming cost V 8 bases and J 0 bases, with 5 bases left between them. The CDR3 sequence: CASGSSYNEQFF. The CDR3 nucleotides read TGTGCCAGCGGGAGCTCCTACAATGAGCAGTTCTTC.

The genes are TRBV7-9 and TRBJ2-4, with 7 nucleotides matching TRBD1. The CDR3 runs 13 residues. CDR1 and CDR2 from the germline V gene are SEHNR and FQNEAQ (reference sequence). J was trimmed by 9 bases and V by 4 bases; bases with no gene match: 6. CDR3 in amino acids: CASSYYRGGIQYF. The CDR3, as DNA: TGTGCCAGCAGCTATTACAGGGGCGGCATTCAGTACTTC.

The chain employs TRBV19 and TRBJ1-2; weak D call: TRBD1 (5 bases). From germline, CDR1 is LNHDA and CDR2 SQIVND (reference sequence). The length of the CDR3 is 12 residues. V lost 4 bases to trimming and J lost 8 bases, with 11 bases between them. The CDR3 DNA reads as TGTGCCAGTAGTACGCACAGGTCCGGCTACACCTTC. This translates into CASSTHRSGYTF.

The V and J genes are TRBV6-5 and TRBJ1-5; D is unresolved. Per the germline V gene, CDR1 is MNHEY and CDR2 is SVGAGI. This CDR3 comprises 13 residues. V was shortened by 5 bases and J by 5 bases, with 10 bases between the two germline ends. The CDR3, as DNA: TGTGCCAGCAGTCCTATTCTTTATCAGCCCCAGCATTTT. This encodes CASSPILYQPQHF.

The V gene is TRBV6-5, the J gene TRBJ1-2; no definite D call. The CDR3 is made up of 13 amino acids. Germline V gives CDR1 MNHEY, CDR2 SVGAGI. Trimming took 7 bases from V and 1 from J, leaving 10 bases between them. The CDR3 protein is CASMNSFNYGYTF. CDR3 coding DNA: TGTGCCAGCATGAACTCCTTTAACTATGGCTACACCTTC.

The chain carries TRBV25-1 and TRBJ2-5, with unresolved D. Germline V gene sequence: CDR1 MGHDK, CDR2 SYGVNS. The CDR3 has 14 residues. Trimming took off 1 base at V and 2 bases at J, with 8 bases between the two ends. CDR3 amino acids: CASSESRVQETQYF. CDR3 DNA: TGTGCCAGCAGTGAATCGAGAGTGCAAGAGACCCAGTACTTC.

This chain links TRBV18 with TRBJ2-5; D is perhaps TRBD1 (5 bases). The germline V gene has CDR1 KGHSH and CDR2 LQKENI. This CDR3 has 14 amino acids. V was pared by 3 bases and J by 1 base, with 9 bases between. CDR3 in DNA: TGTGCCAGCTCACCCATAGGGGCCCAAGAGACCCAGTACTTC. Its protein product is CASSPIGAQETQYF.

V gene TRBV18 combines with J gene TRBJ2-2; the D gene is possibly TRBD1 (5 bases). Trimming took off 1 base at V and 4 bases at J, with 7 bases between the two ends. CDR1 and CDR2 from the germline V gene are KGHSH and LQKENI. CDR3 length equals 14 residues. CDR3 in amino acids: CASSPRRVTGELFF. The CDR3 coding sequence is TGTGCCAGCTCACCACGCAGGGTCACCGGGGAGCTGTTTTTT.

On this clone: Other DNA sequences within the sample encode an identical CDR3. CDR3 region: CASSPGTSGQETQYF. Here the CDR3 DNA reads TGTGCCAGCTCACCGGGGACTAGCGGCCAAGAGACCCAGTACTTC. The chain recombines TRBV18 with TRBJ2-5; 11 bases map to TRBD2. CDR3 length: 15 amino acids. CDR1 is KGHSH, CDR2 LQKENI, per germline. Losses at the gene ends were 3 bases for V and 1 base for J; bases not matched to a gene: 1. Variable domain in full (rest from reference TRBV18 and TRBJ2-5): NAGVMQNPRHLVRRRGQEARLRCSPMKGHSHVYWYRQLPEEGLKFMVYLQKENIIDESGMPKERFSAEFPKEGPSILRIQQVVRGDSAAYFCASSPGTSGQETQYFGPGTRLLVL.

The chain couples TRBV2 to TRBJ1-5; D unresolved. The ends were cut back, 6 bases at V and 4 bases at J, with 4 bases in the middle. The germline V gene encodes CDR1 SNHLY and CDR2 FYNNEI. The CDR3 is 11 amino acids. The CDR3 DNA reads TGTGCCAGCAGCCAGAATCAGCCCCAGCATTTT. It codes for CASSQNQPQHF.

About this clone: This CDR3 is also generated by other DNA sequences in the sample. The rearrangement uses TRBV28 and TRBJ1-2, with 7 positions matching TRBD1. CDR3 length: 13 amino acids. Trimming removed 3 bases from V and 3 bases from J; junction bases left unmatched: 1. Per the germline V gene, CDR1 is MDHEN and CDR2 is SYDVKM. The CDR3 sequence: CASSLGTDYGYTF. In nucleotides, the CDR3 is TGTGCCAGCAGTTTGGGGACAGACTATGGCTACACCTTC.

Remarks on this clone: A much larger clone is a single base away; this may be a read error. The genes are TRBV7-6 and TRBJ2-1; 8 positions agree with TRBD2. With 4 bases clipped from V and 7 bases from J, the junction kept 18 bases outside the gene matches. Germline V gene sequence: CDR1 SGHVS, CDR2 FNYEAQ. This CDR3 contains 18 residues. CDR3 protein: CASSSIYDLAGRGNEQFF. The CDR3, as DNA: TGTGCCAGCAGCTCCATCTACGACCTAGCGGGCCGAGGGAATGAGCAGTTCTTC. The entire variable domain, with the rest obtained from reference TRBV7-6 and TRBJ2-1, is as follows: GAGVSQSPRYKVTKRGQDVALRCDPISGHVSLYWYRQALGQGPEFLTYFNYEAQQDKSGLPNDRFSAERPEGSISTLTIQRTEQRDSAMYRCASSSIYDLAGRGNEQFFGPGTRLTVL.